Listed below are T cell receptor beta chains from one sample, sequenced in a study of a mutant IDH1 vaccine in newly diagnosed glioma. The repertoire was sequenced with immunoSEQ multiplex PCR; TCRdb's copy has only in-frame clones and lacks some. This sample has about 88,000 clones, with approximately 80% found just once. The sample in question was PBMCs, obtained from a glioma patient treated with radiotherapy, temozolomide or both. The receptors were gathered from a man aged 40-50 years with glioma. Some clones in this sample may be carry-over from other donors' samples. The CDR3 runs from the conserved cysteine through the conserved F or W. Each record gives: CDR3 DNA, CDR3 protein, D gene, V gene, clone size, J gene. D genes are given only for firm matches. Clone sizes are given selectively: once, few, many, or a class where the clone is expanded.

TGTGCCAGCAGCACTAGGACAGGGGGAAACACCATATATTTT	CASSTRTGGNTIYF	TRBD1	TRBV13	once	TRBJ1-3
TGTGCCAGCAGTGACCCCAGGGAGCTGGATGAAAAACTGTTTTTT	CASSDPRELDEKLFF	.	TRBV6-1	.	TRBJ1-4
TGTGCCTGGAGCCGACAGGGAGGGACTGAAGCTTTCTTT	CAWSRQGGTEAFF	TRBD1	TRBV30	.	TRBJ1-1
TGTGCCAGCAGGATTAGGACAGCGAATTACGAGCAGTACTTC	CASRIRTANYEQYF	.	TRBV28	.	TRBJ2-7
TGTGCCAGCAGCCGAATGGGAGGCTACACCTTC	CASSRMGGYTF	.	TRBV14	.	TRBJ1-2
TGTGCCTGGAGTGTATCAGGGGGCCGAAACATTCAGTACTTC	CAWSVSGGRNIQYF	TRBD1	TRBV30	.	TRBJ2-4
TGTGCCAGCAGCCAAGATATTTGGGTTAACCCTGAAGCTTTCTTT	CASSQDIWVNPEAFF	.	TRBV4-2	.	TRBJ1-1
TGTGCCAGCAACGAAGCTTTCTTT	CASNEAFF	.	TRBV7-9	.	TRBJ1-1
TGCAGCGTTGGGGGCGTCGGACGGCGCTACGAGCAGTACTTC	CSVGGVGRRYEQYF	.	TRBV29-1	.	TRBJ2-7
TGTGCCAGCAGCCTTGGGACAGCCGCCTACGAGCAGTACTTC	CASSLGTAAYEQYF	TRBD1	TRBV7-9	few	TRBJ2-7
TGTGCCTGGAGTGTAAGCCAGGCCGACTTT	CAWSVSQADF	.	TRBV30	few	TRBJ1-1
TGTGCCAGCAGTTTATCAGCGGTTGGAGATACGCAGTATTTT	CASSLSAVGDTQYF	.	TRBV27	.	TRBJ2-3
TGTGCCAGCAGCGCAGGTTCAGGGGCCTACGAGCAGTACTTC	CASSAGSGAYEQYF	.	TRBV2	.	TRBJ2-7
TGTGCCTGGAGTGCCCCCCCAGGGATGAACACTGAAGCTTTCTTT	CAWSAPPGMNTEAFF	.	TRBV30	few	TRBJ1-1
TGTGCCAGCAGCTGGGAATGGCTACCTAACTATGGCTACACCTTC	CASSWEWLPNYGYTF	.	TRBV11-3	.	TRBJ1-2
TGTGCCAGCAGCCCGCACATGAACACTGAAGCTTTCTTT	CASSPHMNTEAFF	.	TRBV13	.	TRBJ1-1
TGCAGCGTTCAGCCCCAAGATAGCAATCAGCCCCAGCATTTT	CSVQPQDSNQPQHF	.	TRBV29-1	.	TRBJ1-5
TGTGCCAGCAGGGTGTCGGGGGGCGGCACTGAAGCTTTCTTT	CASRVSGGGTEAFF	.	TRBV5-5	.	TRBJ1-1
TGCGCCAGCAGCTTGGCCGGGGGACAAGCCTACGAGCAGTACTTC	CASSLAGGQAYEQYF	.	TRBV5-1	.	TRBJ2-7
TGCAGCGTTGAAGAGGGGGCAGATACGCAGTATTTT	CSVEEGADTQYF	.	TRBV29-1	once	TRBJ2-3
TGTGCCAGCAGCTACTTAGGGGGCGGAGAGACCCAGTACTTC	CASSYLGGGETQYF	TRBD1	TRBV6-5	.	TRBJ2-5
TGTGCCAAATCCCCCCCTGGGAGTACCTACGAGCAGTACTTC	CAKSPPGSTYEQYF	.	TRBV2	.	TRBJ2-7
TGTGCCAGCTCCCCAGGGGCTATCGACTATGGCTACACCTTC	CASSPGAIDYGYTF	.	TRBV18	.	TRBJ1-2
TGTGCCAGCACCCCCCTAGGGCTTTCCTACGAGCAGTACTTC	CASTPLGLSYEQYF	.	TRBV6-1	.	TRBJ2-7
TGTGCCTGGAGTGTACATGCGGGGGGGAAGATCAATGAGCAGTTCTTC	CAWSVHAGGKINEQFF	TRBD2	TRBV30	.	TRBJ2-1
TGTGCCAGTAGCCGGACAGGGGTACACTATGGCTACACCTTC	CASSRTGVHYGYTF	TRBD1	TRBV19	.	TRBJ1-2
TGTGCCAGCAGCCAACAAGTTGTCGGAACTGAAGCTTTCTTT	CASSQQVVGTEAFF	.	TRBV4-2	.	TRBJ1-1
TGTGCCAGCAGCTTAGGATGGGGACAGGGGGCAAGAATGAACACTGAAGCTTTCTTT	CASSLGWGQGARMNTEAFF	TRBD1	TRBV11-2	.	TRBJ1-1
TGTGCCAGCAGCTTTGAAGGGCCCTACGAGCAGTACTTC	CASSFEGPYEQYF	.	TRBV7-9	.	TRBJ2-7
TGTGCCAGCAGCTCAAGCGGTTCACCCCTCCACTTT	CASSSSGSPLHF	.	TRBV7-9	.	TRBJ1-6
TGTGCCTGGGCCCTTGAGGAGGGCCTTGGTCTCTTC	CAWALEEGLGLF	.	TRBV30	.	TRBJ2-1
TGTGCCAGCAGCCCCCCTTACGGGGTCGAGCAGTACTTC	CASSPPYGVEQYF	.	TRBV6-5	.	TRBJ2-7
TGTGCCTGGAGTTTAGGAAATAAGGCCCAGCATTTT	CAWSLGNKAQHF	.	TRBV30	few	TRBJ1-5
TGTGCCATCAGTACCAGGGGGCAGACTGAAGCTTTCTTT	CAISTRGQTEAFF	TRBD1	TRBV10-3	.	TRBJ1-1
TGTGCCAGCAGTTTATCGCAGGGAGGAGGAAAACTGTTTTTT	CASSLSQGGGKLFF	.	TRBV27	once	TRBJ1-4
TGTGCCAGCAGTGAATCGGGACAGGGGCATGGCTACACCTTC	CASSESGQGHGYTF	TRBD1	TRBV2	.	TRBJ1-2
TGCGCCAGCAGCCAAGAGGAGGCAGGGAGCTACACCTTC	CASSQEEAGSYTF	.	TRBV4-1	.	TRBJ1-2
TGTGCCAGCAGTGAAGGACCAGGGGGAGCTAACTATGGCTACACCTTC	CASSEGPGGANYGYTF	TRBD1	TRBV6-1	.	TRBJ1-2
TGTGCCAGCAGCCGCTGGGCTGAAGCTTTCTTT	CASSRWAEAFF	.	TRBV14	.	TRBJ1-1
TGTGCCAGCAGGGGGCAGGGTCGGACTGAAGCTTTCTTT	CASRGQGRTEAFF	.	TRBV27	.	TRBJ1-1
TGTGCCACCAGCAGAGATCTCGGAGCGGGGGGATCAGATACGCAGTATTTT	CATSRDLGAGGSDTQYF	TRBD2	TRBV15	.	TRBJ2-3
TGTGCCAGCTCAAAACAGGGTAGCTCCAAAAACATTCAGTACTTC	CASSKQGSSKNIQYF	.	TRBV2	.	TRBJ2-4
TGTGCCTGGAGTACGTCGGACGGTAAAGAAGCTTTCTTT	CAWSTSDGKEAFF	.	TRBV30	.	TRBJ1-1
TGTGCCTGGAGTGAAGAGGGGCCTTTCTACGAGCAGTACTTC	CAWSEEGPFYEQYF	.	TRBV30	once	TRBJ2-7
TGTGCCAGCAGTTTATATGGATATAGCAATCAGCCCCAGCATTTT	CASSLYGYSNQPQHF	.	TRBV27	.	TRBJ1-5
TGTGCCAGTAGTTCCGAGGACAGGGGAAATTCACCCCTCCACTTT	CASSSEDRGNSPLHF	TRBD1	TRBV19	.	TRBJ1-6
TGTGCCAGCAGTCCCGCCGGCGCGGGTAATCAGCCCCAGCATTTT	CASSPAGAGNQPQHF	.	TRBV27	.	TRBJ1-5
TGTGCCAGCAGTGACTCGCGGACCCGGGATGGCTACACCTTC	CASSDSRTRDGYTF	.	TRBV25-1	.	TRBJ1-2
TGCAGCCAGTACGGGGGGCCAAACAATGAGCAGTTCTTC	CSQYGGPNNEQFF	.	TRBV29-1	.	TRBJ2-1
TGTGCCAGTAAGAAACAGGGCTCCGGCACAGATACGCAGTATTTT	CASKKQGSGTDTQYF	.	TRBV19	.	TRBJ2-3
TGTGCCAGCAGCTACTCCACCCCTTACAGGGTGGATCGTGAAAAACTGTTTTTT	CASSYSTPYRVDREKLFF	.	TRBV5-4	.	TRBJ1-4
TGCGCCAGCAGCCAGACTACAGGGGGCAGAGACGGAGCTTTCTTT	CASSQTTGGRDGAFF	TRBD1	TRBV4-1	.	TRBJ1-1
TGTGCCAGCAGTTACGGCAACTATAATTCACCCCTCCACTTT	CASSYGNYNSPLHF	.	TRBV6-5	.	TRBJ1-6
TGTGCCAGCAGTTCACGGTCAATCTCTGGAAACACCATATATTTT	CASSSRSISGNTIYF	.	TRBV6-5	once	TRBJ1-3
TGTGCCAGCAGACATCTCGGGACAGGGAACACTGAAGCTTTCTTT	CASRHLGTGNTEAFF	TRBD1	TRBV27	few	TRBJ1-1
TGCGCCAGCAGCTCGAACAGGGGTGGCTACACCTTC	CASSSNRGGYTF	TRBD1	TRBV5-1	.	TRBJ1-2
TGTGCCAGCAGTGAATACAGCAGCTACGAGCAGTACTTC	CASSEYSSYEQYF	.	TRBV6-5	.	TRBJ2-7